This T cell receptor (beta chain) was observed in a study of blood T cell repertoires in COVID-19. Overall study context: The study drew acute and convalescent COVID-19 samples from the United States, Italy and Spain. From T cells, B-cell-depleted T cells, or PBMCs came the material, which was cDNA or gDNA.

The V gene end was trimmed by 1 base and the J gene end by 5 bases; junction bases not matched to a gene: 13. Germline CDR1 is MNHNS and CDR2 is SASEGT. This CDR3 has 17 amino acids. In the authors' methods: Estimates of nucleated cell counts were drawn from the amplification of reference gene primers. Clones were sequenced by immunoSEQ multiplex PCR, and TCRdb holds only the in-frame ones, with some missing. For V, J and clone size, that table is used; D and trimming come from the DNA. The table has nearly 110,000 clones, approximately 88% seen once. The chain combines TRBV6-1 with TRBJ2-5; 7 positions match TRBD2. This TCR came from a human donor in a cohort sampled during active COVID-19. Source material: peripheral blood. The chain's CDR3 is CASSEVKWVGGPETQYF. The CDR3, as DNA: TGTGCCAGCAGTGAAGTAAAATGGGTGGGAGGGCCGGAGACCCAGTACTTC.